The 7 T cell receptor beta chains below all came from one sample that was sequenced in a study of T-cell reconstitution after alpha-beta-depleted transplantation in children. Unique molecular identifiers were used to barcode this TCRbeta library. Using its own MiXCR run on the PCR reads, TCRdb lists one record per CDR3 protein. The sample holds 200,000 to 300,000 distinct CDR3 sequences; under 30% are singletons and the top ten take more than 2%. The specimen was PBMCs, collected before TCRalphabeta/CD19-depleted stem cell transplant. These receptors all come from a girl aged 2-10 years with Fanconi anemia, due to receive a stem cell transplant.

The table lists this clonotype with many counts. This chain uses TRBV20-1 with TRBJ2-5, with D possibly matching TRBD1 (5 bases). Per germline, CDR1 DFQATT and CDR2 SNEGSKA (reference sequence). This CDR3 is 14 amino acids long. V was clipped by 2 bases and J by 3 bases, with 13 bases between them. The chain's CDR3 is CSARINLREETQYF. CDR3 nucleotide sequence: TGCAGTGCTAGAATAAATCTCAGGGAAGAGACCCAGTACTTC.

This clonotype was seen ten or more times. The rearrangement links TRBV28 to TRBJ1-6; D possibly corresponds to TRBD1 (6 bases). This CDR3 is built from 14 residues. Germline V gene sequence: CDR1 MDHEN, CDR2 SYDVKM. V gave up 1 base and J gave up 8 bases, with 9 bases separating them. The CDR3 here is CASSLSGVDSPLHF. In DNA form, the CDR3 reads TGTGCCAGCAGTTTATCAGGGGTGGATTCACCCCTCCACTTT.

This clonotype has more than one count but fewer than ten. In DNA, the CDR3 is TGTGCCTGGAGTTTGGGGAATAGCAATCAGCCCCAGCATTTT. Protein product: CAWSLGNSNQPQHF. The genes are TRBV30 and TRBJ1-5; no definite D call. The CDR3 consists of 14 residues. Germline V CDR1 and CDR2: GTSNPN, SVGIG (reference sequence). V was pared by 2 bases and J by 0 bases, with 8 bases between.

The gene calls are TRBV28 and TRBJ2-7, with a possible D match to TRBD1 (6 bases). Germline-derived CDR1 and CDR2 are MDHEN and SYDVKM. V was cut by 6 bases and J by 6 bases, with 27 bases left in between. This CDR3 comprises 17 residues. The CDR3 bases are TGTGCCAGCAGCTTTCATGGGCAGGGGTTCAGTTCTGGCGAGCAGTACTTC. Protein: CASSFHGQGFSSGEQYF.

The chain links TRBV5-1 to TRBJ2-3; 7 bases are shared with TRBD2. Germline V lookup: CDR1 SGHRS, CDR2 YFSETQ. Unmatched junction bases numbered 15, after V lost 0 bases and J lost 5 bases. The CDR3 contains 18 residues. The CDR3 loop reads CASSLVFGAGTMGDTQYF. In nucleotides, the CDR3 is TGCGCCAGCAGCTTGGTTTTCGGAGCGGGGACTATGGGAGATACGCAGTATTTT. Full variable domain (outside the CDR3, taken from reference TRBV5-1 and TRBJ2-3): KAGVTQTPRYLIKTRGQQVTLSCSPISGHRSVSWYQQTPGQGLQFLFEYFSETQRNKGNFPGRFSGRQFSNSRSEMNVSTLELGDSALYLCASSLVFGAGTMGDTQYFGPGTRLTVL.

The chain is built from TRBV29-1 and TRBJ2-3; D is undetermined. V was pared by 4 bases and J by 8 bases, with 13 bases between. CDR3 length: 12 residues. Germline values: CDR1 SQVTM, CDR2 ANQGSEA. The CDR3 sequence: CSVAPDGFTQYF. CDR3 nucleotides: TGCAGCGTTGCGCCGGACGGTTTTACGCAGTATTTT.

The chain links TRBV12-3 or TRBV12-4 to TRBJ2-7; no firm D call. V gave up 2 bases and J gave up 5 bases, with 16 bases separating them. The CDR3 loop spans 15 amino acids. CDR3 in amino acids: CASSLSGVAANEQYF. The CDR3 DNA is TGTGCCAGCAGTTTATCTGGGGTCGCAGCGAACGAGCAGTACTTC.